The 26 T cell receptor beta chains below all came from one sample that was sequenced in a study of T cell clonotyping in hematopoietic cell transplantation (dated by TCRdb to the early 2020s). The receptor library was made with the immunoSEQ multiplex PCR assay. TCRdb mirrors the immuneACCESS table, restricted to in-frame sequences. Some clones are absent from its copies; in checked studies, under half trace to an unresolved V gene, and the reason for the others is unknown. The sample table records about 11,000 clones; approximately 90% of these occur just once. Around 0.8% of the sample is taken by the ten largest. Sequenced input: peripheral blood mononuclear cells. The receptors were sampled from a woman aged 45-59 years in good health. Some clones in this sample may be carry-over from other donors' samples.

The V gene is TRBV4-1, the J gene TRBJ1-1, with D possibly being TRBD1 (5 bases). Germline CDR1 is MGHRA and CDR2 is YSYEKL. The ends were cut back, 8 bases at V and 4 bases at J, with 17 bases in the middle. This CDR3 region has 14 residues. The CDR3 loop is CASGLPGGGTEAFF. CDR3 in DNA: TGCGCCAGCGGCCTGCCGGGGGGTGGCACTGAAGCTTTCTTT.

This sequence joins TRBV11-2 and TRBJ1-4, with D unresolved. The CDR3 consists of 16 residues. Between the trimmed V and J ends, which lost 1 base and 10 bases, there was a span of 19 bases. Germline CDR1 SGHAT, CDR2 FQNNGV. In DNA, the CDR3 is TGTGCCAGCAGCTTAGTTGGGCCCACCAAAGGTGGAAAACTGTTTTTT. This sequence encodes CASSLVGPTKGGKLFF.

V gene TRBV11-2 combines with J gene TRBJ1-1; D may be TRBD1 (5 bases). V gave up 3 bases and J gave up 4 bases, with 12 bases separating them. Per germline, CDR1 SGHAT and CDR2 FQNNGV. The CDR3 runs 14 residues. This chain's CDR3 is CASSLGRGGTEAFF. CDR3 DNA: TGTGCCAGCAGCTTGGGGCGCGGCGGCACTGAAGCTTTCTTT.

The chain recombines TRBV5-6 with TRBJ2-5, with D perhaps assigned TRBD1 or TRBD2 (6 bases each). The CDR3 is 16 amino acids. V lost 3 bases and J 3 bases, leaving 18 bases between the germline ends. Germline lookup yields CDR1 SGHDT and CDR2 YYEEEE. This chain's CDR3 is CASSWGAPGQKETQYF. In DNA form, the CDR3 reads TGTGCCAGCAGCTGGGGGGCCCCGGGGCAGAAAGAGACCCAGTACTTC.

This chain connects TRBV15 to TRBJ1-2; D remains ambiguous. This CDR3 is 15 amino acids long. Trimming stripped 0 bases from V and 5 bases from J, with 13 bases between. The germline V gene encodes CDR1 LNHNV and CDR2 YYDKDF (reference sequence). The CDR3 DNA reads as TGTGCCACCAGCAGAGATAGTCGGTCGAATTATGGCTACACCTTC. It is translated as CATSRDSRSNYGYTF.

The rearrangement uses TRBV7-9 and TRBJ1-2; D perhaps matches TRBD1 (5 bases). With 5 bases removed from V and 6 bases from J, the gap between germline ends came to 13 bases. This CDR3 spans 13 amino acids. Germline V gives CDR1 SEHNR, CDR2 FQNEAQ (reference sequence). CDR3 nucleotides: TGTGCCAGCAGCCCCGACCCGGGGGATGGCTACACCTTC. Translated, it gives CASSPDPGDGYTF.

The chain has TRBV19 and TRBJ2-2, with 8 bases matching TRBD1. CDR1 is LNHDA, CDR2 SQIVND, per germline (reference sequence). The CDR3 is made up of 18 amino acids. V shed 3 bases and J 1 base; nucleotides not matched to a gene: 10. The CDR3 spells CASSMGRLDRVNTGELFF. DNA of the CDR3: TGTGCCAGTAGTATGGGAAGACTGGACAGGGTGAACACCGGGGAGCTGTTTTTT.

The V gene is TRBV4-2, the J gene TRBJ1-3; a weak D match, TRBD1 (5 bases). CDR3 length: 18 amino acids. CDR1 LGHNA and CDR2 YNFKEQ come from the germline V gene. V shed 4 bases and J shed 3 bases, with 22 bases lying between them. The CDR3 here is CASSPLPGASVVGNTIYF. The CDR3 DNA follows: TGTGCCAGCAGCCCCCTCCCCGGGGCGTCGGTAGTTGGAAACACCATATATTTT.

Concerning this clone: The same CDR3 arises from other DNA sequences in this sample as well. V and J are TRBV2 and TRBJ2-3; TRBD1 agrees at 9 bases. This CDR3 contains 15 residues. V trimming: 4 bases; J trimming: 1 base; junction bases outside the gene matches: 3. Looked up from germline, CDR1 is SNHLY and CDR2 is FYNNEI. CDR3 in amino acids: CASSGRTGGTDTQYF. For the CDR3, the DNA is TGTGCCAGCAGTGGTAGGACAGGGGGCACAGATACGCAGTATTTT.

J is TRBJ1-1 and V is TRBV14; 8 bases map to TRBD1. Germline V lookup: CDR1 SGHDN, CDR2 FVKESK. The CDR3 runs to 13 residues. V gave up 1 base and J gave up 10 bases; unmatched junction bases: 5. The DNA of the CDR3 is TGTGCCAGCAGCCAAGGGAGACAGGGGCCAGCTTTCTTT. Protein: CASSQGRQGPAFF. The full variable domain, its missing parts supplied by reference TRBV14 and TRBJ1-1, is EAGVTQFPSHSVIEKGQTVTLRCDPISGHDNLYWYRRVMGKEIKFLLHFVKESKQDESGMPNNRFLAERTGGTYSTLKVQPAELEDSGVYFCASSQGRQGPAFFGQGTRLTVV.

The chain links TRBV19 to TRBJ2-1, with 9 positions matching TRBD2. J gave up 6 bases and V 6 bases, and 6 bases lay outside the gene matches. Looked up from germline, CDR1 is LNHDA and CDR2 is SQIVND (reference sequence). The CDR3 is 14 residues long. This CDR3 reads CASSQTTSGNEQFF. CDR3 coding DNA: TGTGCCAGTAGCCAAACGACTAGCGGCAATGAGCAGTTCTTC.

The chain recombines TRBV2 with TRBJ2-3; D gene unclear. The CDR3 length is 12 residues. Germline-derived CDR1 and CDR2 are SNHLY and FYNNEI. V shed 8 bases and J shed 2 bases, with 8 bases lying between them. This CDR3 reads CASLGLTDTQYF. In DNA, the CDR3 is TGTGCCAGCCTAGGTCTCACAGATACGCAGTATTTT.

The gene calls are TRBV4-2 and TRBJ2-7; D is unresolved. Trimming left V 2 bases short and J 4 bases short, with 12 bases between. CDR3 length equals 14 residues. Germline V gene lookup returns CDR1 LGHNA and CDR2 YNFKEQ. CDR3 nucleotides: TGTGCCAGCAGCCAAAAAGACACCCCTTACGAGCAGTACTTC. This translates into CASSQKDTPYEQYF.

The CDR3 region is CASSEWGTGGAHNSPLHF. The CDR3 DNA reads as TGTGCCAGCAGTGAATGGGGAACAGGGGGTGCACATAATTCACCCCTCCACTTT. V and J are TRBV2 and TRBJ1-6, with 8 bases lining up with TRBD1. The CDR3 consists of 18 residues. Trimming removed 2 bases from V and 5 bases from J; junction bases left unmatched: 11. The germline gives CDR1 SNHLY, CDR2 FYNNEI.

The chain employs TRBV7-6 and TRBJ1-3; D gene uncertain. The CDR3 length is 17 residues. Germline assignment: CDR1 SGHVS and CDR2 FNYEAQ. V dropped 5 bases and J dropped 0 bases, with 17 bases sitting between them. The CDR3 here is CASSVEGWSNSGNTIYF. The DNA of the CDR3 is TGTGCCAGCAGCGTAGAAGGGTGGTCTAACTCTGGAAACACCATATATTTT.

The rearrangement links TRBV10-3 to TRBJ2-3, with TRBD1 matching over 8 bases. The germline V gene encodes CDR1 ENHRY and CDR2 SYGVKD. The CDR3 extends over 15 amino acids. V lost 5 bases to trimming and J lost 4 bases; unmatched junction nucleotides: 8. The CDR3 loop reads CAISRDRLGSDTQYF. In nucleotides, the CDR3 is TGTGCCATCAGTCGGGACAGGTTAGGTTCAGATACGCAGTATTTT.

The J gene is TRBJ2-3, the V gene TRBV4-1; TRBD2 matches at 13 bases. With V trimmed by 3 bases and J by 2 bases, 8 bases remained unmatched. The V gene's germline CDR1 is MGHRA and CDR2 YSYEKL. The CDR3 covers 18 residues. CDR3 amino acids: CASSQTPTSGGHTDTQYF. The CDR3 bases are TGCGCCAGCAGCCAGACCCCGACTAGCGGGGGGCACACAGATACGCAGTATTTT.

The chain employs TRBV19 and TRBJ1-6; D is ambiguous. V was trimmed by 3 bases and J by 6 bases, leaving 18 bases between them. There are 17 residues in the CDR3. From germline, CDR1 is LNHDA and CDR2 SQIVND (reference sequence). CDR3 in amino acids: CASSIGLAPDLNSPLHF. In nucleotides, the CDR3 is TGTGCCAGTAGTATTGGACTTGCTCCCGACCTTAATTCACCCCTCCACTTT.

Comments on this clone: Mismatch with germline at one junction end may stem from a read error. The rearrangement joins TRBV11-1 to TRBJ1-1; the D gene is possibly TRBD1 (6 bases). Germline assignment: CDR1 SGHAT and CDR2 FQDESV (reference sequence). CDR3 length: 13 amino acids. CDR3 sequence reads: CASSLYRETEAFF. The CDR3 nucleotides are TGTGCCAGCAGCTTGTACAGGGAAACTGAGGCTTTCTTT.

The rearrangement links TRBV30 to TRBJ1-1, with TRBD1 matching over 7 bases. The CDR3 spans 15 residues. Germline V gene lookup returns CDR1 GTSNPN and CDR2 SVGIG (reference sequence). V shed 0 bases and J 1 base; nucleotides not matched to a gene: 5. The CDR3 region is CAWSVRGTANTEAFF. The CDR3 DNA is TGTGCCTGGAGTGTACGCGGGACAGCGAACACTGAAGCTTTCTTT. Filled out from reference TRBV30 and TRBJ1-1, the complete variable domain reads SQTIHQWPATLVQPVGSPLSLECTVEGTSNPNLYWYRQAAGRGLQLLFYSVGIGQISSEVPQNLSASRPQDRQFILSSKKLLLSDSGFYLCAWSVRGTANTEAFFGQGTRLTVV.

The chain recombines TRBV4-3 with TRBJ2-7; 9 bases align to TRBD1. The trim removed 4 bases at V and 5 bases at J, leaving 12 bases unmatched. The CDR3 loop spans 16 amino acids. Per the germline V gene, CDR1 is LGHNA and CDR2 is YSLEER. DNA of the CDR3: TGCGCCAGCAGCCTCGGAACCGGGACAGGGTTCCACGAGCAGTACTTC. Translated, it gives CASSLGTGTGFHEQYF.

For the CDR3, the DNA is TGTGCCAGCAGCTTCCCAGGACTAGCGGGGGGGCTCGACAATGAGCAGTTCTTC. This translates into CASSFPGLAGGLDNEQFF. V and J are TRBV5-6 and TRBJ2-1; 15 positions agree with TRBD2. This CDR3 region has 18 residues. V lost 2 bases, J lost 5 bases, and 8 bases stayed unmatched. The germline V gene has CDR1 SGHDT and CDR2 YYEEEE. Together with reference TRBV5-6 and TRBJ2-1, the CDR3 gives the full variable domain: DAGVTQSPTHLIKTRGQQVTLRCSPKSGHDTVSWYQQALGQGPQFIFQYYEEEERQRGNFPDRFSGHQFPNYSSELNVNALLLGDSALYLCASSFPGLAGGLDNEQFFGPGTRLTVL.

The genes are TRBV2 and TRBJ1-2; no clear D gene. Trimming stripped 4 bases from V and 5 bases from J, with 8 bases between. The length of the CDR3 is 12 residues. The germline V gene encodes CDR1 SNHLY and CDR2 FYNNEI. The CDR3: CASSASYYGYTF. The CDR3 DNA is TGTGCCAGCAGTGCCTCCTATTATGGCTACACCTTC.

This clone was observed once. The CDR3 nucleotides are TGTGCCAGTAGTCGGACAGCTAACTATGGCTACACCTTC. Translation: CASSRTANYGYTF. The chain joins TRBV19 to TRBJ1-2; a possible D gene is TRBD1 (6 bases). The CDR3 spans 13 residues. Per the germline V gene, CDR1 is LNHDA and CDR2 is SQIVND (reference sequence). The V and J ends lost 5 bases and 0 bases respectively, with 7 bases between them.

The rearrangement links TRBV4-1 to TRBJ2-7; D may be TRBD1 (5 bases). CDR3 length: 14 residues. V was cut by 2 bases and J by 3 bases, with 11 bases left in between. Per the germline V gene, CDR1 is MGHRA and CDR2 is YSYEKL. The CDR3 region is CASSQPGKGYEQYF. DNA of the CDR3: TGCGCCAGCAGCCAACCAGGGAAGGGCTACGAGCAGTACTTC.

This chain uses TRBV11-2 with TRBJ1-2, with 7 positions matching TRBD1. This CDR3 has 13 residues. Germline assignment: CDR1 SGHAT and CDR2 FQNNGV. J was trimmed by 4 bases and V by 4 bases; bases with no gene match: 3. The CDR3 bases are TGTGCCAGCAGCTCGGGACAGACCTATGGCTACACCTTC. Amino acid sequence: CASSSGQTYGYTF.